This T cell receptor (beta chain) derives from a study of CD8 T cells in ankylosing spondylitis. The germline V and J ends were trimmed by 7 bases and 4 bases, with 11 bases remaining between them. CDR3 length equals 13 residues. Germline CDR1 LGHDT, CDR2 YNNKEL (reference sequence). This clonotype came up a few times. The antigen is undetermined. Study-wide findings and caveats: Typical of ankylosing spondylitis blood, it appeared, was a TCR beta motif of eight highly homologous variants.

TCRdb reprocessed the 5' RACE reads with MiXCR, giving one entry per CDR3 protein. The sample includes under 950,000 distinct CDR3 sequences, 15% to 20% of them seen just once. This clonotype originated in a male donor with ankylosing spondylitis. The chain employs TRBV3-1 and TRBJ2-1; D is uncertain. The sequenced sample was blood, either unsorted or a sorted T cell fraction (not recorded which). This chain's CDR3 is CASNPSGYNEQFF. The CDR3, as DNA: TGTGCCAGCAACCCTTCGGGTTACAATGAGCAGTTCTTC.